Described below is a single T cell receptor (beta chain) sequence and its context. Sequencing used immunoSEQ multiplex PCR; TCRdb keeps in-frame clones, though not all of them. The sample carries 25,000 to 30,000 clones, approximately 83% recorded once. CDR3 size: 13 residues. V lost 5 bases to trimming and J lost 3 bases, with 10 bases between them. Germline values: CDR1 MNHGY, CDR2 SAAAGT. This sample is part of a study of preoperative IRX-2 immunotherapy in early breast cancer. Sample treatment: preoperative locoregional IRX-2 cytokine immunotherapy. This phase Ib study tested locoregional IRX-2 cytokine immunotherapy given before surgery.

The receptor comes from a human donor with breast cancer. The chain combines TRBV6-8 with TRBJ1-2; possibly TRBD1 for D (6 bases). The sample was collected from a patient treated with IRX-2 immunotherapy. CDR3 region: CASSVGTHYGYTF. The CDR3 DNA reads as TGTGCCAGCAGTGTGGGGACACACTATGGCTACACCTTC.